This record covers a single TCR beta chain. The target antigen is unknown. The entry originates in a study of cytomegalovirus exposure and HLA in healthy donors. The data were produced by immunoSEQ multiplex PCR, yet TCRdb's version contains in-frame clones alone and is incomplete. Of around 70,000 clones listed, 85% to 95% are singletons. Germline V gene lookup returns CDR1 SGHNT and CDR2 YENEEA. The V end lost 3 bases, the J end lost 3 bases, and 11 bases lay between the germline ends. The CDR3 sequence is 14 residues long. Study-wide results and limits: Testing in vitro showed three CMV-associated chains specific for CMV antigens.

The sequence was obtained from a man aged 18-30 years in good health and CMV-seropositive. This chain uses TRBV11-3 with TRBJ2-5; a weak D match, TRBD2 (5 bases). Sequencing input: PBMCs. The CDR3 region is CASSFLDSKETQYF. The CDR3 DNA reads as TGTGCCAGCAGCTTCTTGGACTCGAAAGAGACCCAGTACTTC.